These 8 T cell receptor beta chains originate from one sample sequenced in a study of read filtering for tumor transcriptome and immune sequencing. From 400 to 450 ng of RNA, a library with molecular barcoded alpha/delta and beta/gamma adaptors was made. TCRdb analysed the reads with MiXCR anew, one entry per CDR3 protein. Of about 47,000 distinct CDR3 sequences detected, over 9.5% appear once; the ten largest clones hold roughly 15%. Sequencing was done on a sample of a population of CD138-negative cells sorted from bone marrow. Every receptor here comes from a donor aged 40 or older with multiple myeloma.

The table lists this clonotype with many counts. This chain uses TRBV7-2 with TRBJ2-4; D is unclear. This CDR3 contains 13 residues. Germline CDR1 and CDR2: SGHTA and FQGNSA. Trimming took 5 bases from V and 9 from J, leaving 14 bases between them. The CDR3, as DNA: TGTGCCAGCAGCCCAAGAACCCTAGGCATTCAGTACTTC. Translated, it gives CASSPRTLGIQYF.

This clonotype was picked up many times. CDR3: CSARRTGNYNSPLHF. CDR3 nucleotide sequence: TGCAGTGCTCGCCGGACAGGGAACTATAATTCACCCCTCCACTTT. This chain links TRBV20-1 with TRBJ1-6, with 8 bases aligning to TRBD1. Germline V gives CDR1 DFQATT, CDR2 SNEGSKA (reference sequence). CDR3 length equals 15 residues. J was trimmed by 3 bases and V by 5 bases; bases with no gene match: 6.

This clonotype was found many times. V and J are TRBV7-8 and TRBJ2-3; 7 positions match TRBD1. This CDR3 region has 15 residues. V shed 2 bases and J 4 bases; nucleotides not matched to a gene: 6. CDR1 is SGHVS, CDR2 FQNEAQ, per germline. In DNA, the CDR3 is TGTGCCAGCAGCTTAAGGGGGCAGATGGCAGATACGCAGTATTTT. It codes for CASSLRGQMADTQYF.

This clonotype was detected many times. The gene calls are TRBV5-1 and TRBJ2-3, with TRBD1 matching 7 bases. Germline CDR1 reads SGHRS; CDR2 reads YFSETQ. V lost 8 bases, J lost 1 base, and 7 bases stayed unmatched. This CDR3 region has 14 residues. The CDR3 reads CASARQGGTDTQYF. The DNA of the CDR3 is TGCGCCAGTGCGAGACAGGGAGGCACAGATACGCAGTATTTT.

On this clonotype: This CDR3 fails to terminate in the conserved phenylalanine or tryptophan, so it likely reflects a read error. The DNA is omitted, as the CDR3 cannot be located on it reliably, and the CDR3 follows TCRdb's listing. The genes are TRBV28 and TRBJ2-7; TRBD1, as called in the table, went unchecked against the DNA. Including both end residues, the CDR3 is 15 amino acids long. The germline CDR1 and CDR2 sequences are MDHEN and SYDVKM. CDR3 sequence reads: CASSLEGTDSYEQYL.

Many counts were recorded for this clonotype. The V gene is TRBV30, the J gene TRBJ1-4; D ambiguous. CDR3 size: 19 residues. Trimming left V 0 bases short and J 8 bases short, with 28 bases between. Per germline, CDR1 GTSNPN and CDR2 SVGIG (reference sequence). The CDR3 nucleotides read TGTGCCTGGAGTGTCATCTCTTTTTTAGGCCTCCCAGAAGGGGAAAAACTGTTTTTT. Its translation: CAWSVISFLGLPEGEKLFF. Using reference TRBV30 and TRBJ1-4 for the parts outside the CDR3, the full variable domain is SQTIHQWPATLVQPVGSPLSLECTVEGTSNPNLYWYRQAAGRGLQLLFYSVGIGQISSEVPQNLSASRPQDRQFILSSKKLLLSDSGFYLCAWSVISFLGLPEGEKLFFGSGTQLSVL.

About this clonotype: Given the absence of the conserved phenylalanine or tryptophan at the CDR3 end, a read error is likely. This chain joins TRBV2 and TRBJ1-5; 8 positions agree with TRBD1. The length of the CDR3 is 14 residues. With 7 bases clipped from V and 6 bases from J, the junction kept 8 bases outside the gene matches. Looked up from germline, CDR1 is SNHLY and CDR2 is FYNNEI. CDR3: CASTSDRGSQPQHL. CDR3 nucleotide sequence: TGTGCCAGCACCTCTGACAGGGGAAGTCAGCCCCAGCATCTT.

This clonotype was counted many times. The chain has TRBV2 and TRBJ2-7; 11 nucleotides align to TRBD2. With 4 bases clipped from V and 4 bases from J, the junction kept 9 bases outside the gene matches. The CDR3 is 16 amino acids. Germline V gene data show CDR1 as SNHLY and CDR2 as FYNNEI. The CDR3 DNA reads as TGTGCCAGCAGTGGGGTGGGACTAGCGGTGACTTACGAGCAGTACTTC. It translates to CASSGVGLAVTYEQYF.